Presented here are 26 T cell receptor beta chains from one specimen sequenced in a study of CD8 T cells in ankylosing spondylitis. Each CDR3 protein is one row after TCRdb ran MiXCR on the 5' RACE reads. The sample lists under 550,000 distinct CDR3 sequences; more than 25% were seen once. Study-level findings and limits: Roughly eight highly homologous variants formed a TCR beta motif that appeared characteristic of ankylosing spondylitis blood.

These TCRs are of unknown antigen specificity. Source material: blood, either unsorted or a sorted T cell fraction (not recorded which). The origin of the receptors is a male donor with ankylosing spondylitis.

CDR3 sequence reads: CASSIPGQGSYEQYF. DNA of the CDR3: TGTGCCAGCAGCATCCCCGGACAGGGCTCCTACGAGCAGTACTTC. This chain links TRBV7-2 with TRBJ2-7; 8 bases are a match to TRBD1. The V segment lost 5 bases and the J segment 0 bases; nucleotides outside the gene matches: 6. This CDR3 is built from 15 residues. Germline V gene sequence: CDR1 SGHTA, CDR2 FQGNSA. The entire variable domain, with the rest obtained from reference TRBV7-2 and TRBJ2-7, is as follows: GAGVSQSPSNKVTEKGKDVELRCDPISGHTALYWYRQSLGQGLEFLIYFQGNSAPDKSGLPSDRFSAERTGGSVSTLTIQRTQQEDSAVYLCASSIPGQGSYEQYFGPGTRLTVT.

CDR3 coding DNA: TGTGCCAGCTCGAGGGGTAGGACAGAGTATGAAAAACTGTTTTTT. Translation: CASSRGRTEYEKLFF. The V gene is TRBV18, the J gene TRBJ1-4; D possibly corresponds to TRBD1 (6 bases). The ends were cut back, 6 bases at V and 6 bases at J, with 17 bases in the middle. The CDR3 extends over 15 amino acids. CDR1 and CDR2 from the germline V gene are KGHSH and LQKENI.

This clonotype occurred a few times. CDR3 coding DNA: TGTGCCACCAGTGACCCCGGGACAGGGCCCACAGATACGCAGTATTTT. Translated: CATSDPGTGPTDTQYF. The V call is TRBV24-1, the J call TRBJ2-3, with 9 nucleotides matching TRBD1. The germline gives CDR1 KGHDR, CDR2 SFDVKD. With V trimmed by 4 bases and J by 2 bases, 6 bases remained unmatched. This CDR3 is built from 16 residues.

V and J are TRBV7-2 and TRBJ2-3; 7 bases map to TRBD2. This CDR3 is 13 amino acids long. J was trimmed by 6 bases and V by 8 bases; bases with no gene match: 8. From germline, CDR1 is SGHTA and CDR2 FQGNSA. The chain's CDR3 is CASVTGGRDTQYF. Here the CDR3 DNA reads TGTGCCAGCGTCACGGGGGGAAGGGATACGCAGTATTTT.

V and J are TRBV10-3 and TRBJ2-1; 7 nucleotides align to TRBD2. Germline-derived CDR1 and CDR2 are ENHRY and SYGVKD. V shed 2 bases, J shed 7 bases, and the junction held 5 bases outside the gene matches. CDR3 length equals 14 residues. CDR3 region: CAISEGLDLNEQFF. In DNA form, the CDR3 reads TGTGCCATCAGTGAGGGACTAGATTTGAATGAGCAGTTCTTC.

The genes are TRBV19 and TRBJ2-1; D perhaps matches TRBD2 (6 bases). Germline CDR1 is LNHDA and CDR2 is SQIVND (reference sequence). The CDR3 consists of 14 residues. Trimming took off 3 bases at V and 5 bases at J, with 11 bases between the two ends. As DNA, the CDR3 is TGTGCCAGTAGTATTGGCGGGATGGACAATGAGCAGTTCTTC. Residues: CASSIGGMDNEQFF. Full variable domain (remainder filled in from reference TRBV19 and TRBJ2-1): DGGITQSPKYLFRKEGQNVTLSCEQNLNHDAMYWYRQDPGQGLRLIYYSQIVNDFQKGDIAEGYSVSREKKESFPLTVTSAQKNPTAFYLCASSIGGMDNEQFFGPGTRLTVL.

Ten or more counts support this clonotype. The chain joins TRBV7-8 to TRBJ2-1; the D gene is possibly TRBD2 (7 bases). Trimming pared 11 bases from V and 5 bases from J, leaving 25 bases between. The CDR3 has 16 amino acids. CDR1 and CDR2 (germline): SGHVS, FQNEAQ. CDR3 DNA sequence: TGTGCCTCCAAGCTTAGCTGGGGGGGGCCGGACAATGAGCAGTTCTTC. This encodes CASKLSWGGPDNEQFF.

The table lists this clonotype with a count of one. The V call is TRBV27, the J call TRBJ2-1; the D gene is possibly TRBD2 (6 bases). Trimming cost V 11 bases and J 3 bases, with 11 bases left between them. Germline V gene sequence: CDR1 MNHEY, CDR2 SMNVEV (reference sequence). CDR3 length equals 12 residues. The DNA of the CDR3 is TGTGCCTCGGGACTCTACTACAATGAGCAGTTCTTC. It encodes CASGLYYNEQFF.

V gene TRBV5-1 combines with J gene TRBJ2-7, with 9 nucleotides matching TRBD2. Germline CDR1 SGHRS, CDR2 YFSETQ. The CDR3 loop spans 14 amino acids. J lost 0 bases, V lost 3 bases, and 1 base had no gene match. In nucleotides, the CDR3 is TGCGCCAGCAGCTGGACTAGCGACTCCTACGAGCAGTACTTC. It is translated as CASSWTSDSYEQYF. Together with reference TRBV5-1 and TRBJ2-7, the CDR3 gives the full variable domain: KAGVTQTPRYLIKTRGQQVTLSCSPISGHRSVSWYQQTPGQGLQFLFEYFSETQRNKGNFPGRFSGRQFSNSRSEMNVSTLELGDSALYLCASSWTSDSYEQYFGPGTRLTVT.

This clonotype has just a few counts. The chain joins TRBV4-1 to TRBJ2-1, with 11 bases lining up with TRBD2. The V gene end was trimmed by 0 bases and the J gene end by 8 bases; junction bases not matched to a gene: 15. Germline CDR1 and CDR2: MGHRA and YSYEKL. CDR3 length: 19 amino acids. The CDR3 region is CASSQDSPTTSGGGHEQFF. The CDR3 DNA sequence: TGCGCCAGCAGCCAAGATTCCCCCACCACTAGCGGGGGCGGGCATGAGCAGTTCTTC.

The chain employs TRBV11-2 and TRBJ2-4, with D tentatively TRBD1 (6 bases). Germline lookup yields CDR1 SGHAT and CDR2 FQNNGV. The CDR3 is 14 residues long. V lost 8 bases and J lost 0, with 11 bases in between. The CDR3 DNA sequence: TGTGCCAGCGGACAGTACATAGCCAAAAACATTCAGTACTTC. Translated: CASGQYIAKNIQYF. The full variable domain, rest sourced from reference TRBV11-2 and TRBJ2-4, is EAGVAQSPRYKIIEKRQSVAFWCNPISGHATLYWYQQILGQGPKLLIQFQNNGVVDDSQLPKDRFSAERLKGVDSTLKIQPAKLEDSAVYLCASGQYIAKNIQYFGAGTRLSVL.

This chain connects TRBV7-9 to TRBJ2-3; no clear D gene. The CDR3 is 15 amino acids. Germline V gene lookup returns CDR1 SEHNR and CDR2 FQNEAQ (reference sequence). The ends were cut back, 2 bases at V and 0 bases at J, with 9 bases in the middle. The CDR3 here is CASSLPRASTDTQYF. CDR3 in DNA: TGTGCCAGCAGCTTACCCCGGGCTAGCACAGATACGCAGTATTTT. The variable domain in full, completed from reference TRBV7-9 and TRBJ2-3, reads DTGVSQNPRHKITKRGQNVTFRCDPISEHNRLYWYRQTLGQGPEFLTYFQNEAQLEKSRLLSDRFSAERPKGSFSTLEIQRTEQGDSAMYLCASSLPRASTDTQYFGPGTRLTVL.

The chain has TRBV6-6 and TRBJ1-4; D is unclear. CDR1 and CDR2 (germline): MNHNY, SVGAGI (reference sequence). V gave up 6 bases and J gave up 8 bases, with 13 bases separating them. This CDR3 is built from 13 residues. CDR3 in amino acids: CASSSIDEEKLFF. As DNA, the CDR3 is TGTGCCAGCAGCTCAATCGACGAGGAAAAACTGTTTTTT.

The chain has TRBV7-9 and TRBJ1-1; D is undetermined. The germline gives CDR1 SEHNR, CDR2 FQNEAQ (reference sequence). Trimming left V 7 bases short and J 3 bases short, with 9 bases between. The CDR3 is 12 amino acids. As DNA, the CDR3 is TGTGCCAGCATCCGTGGGGACACTGAAGCTTTCTTT. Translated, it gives CASIRGDTEAFF.

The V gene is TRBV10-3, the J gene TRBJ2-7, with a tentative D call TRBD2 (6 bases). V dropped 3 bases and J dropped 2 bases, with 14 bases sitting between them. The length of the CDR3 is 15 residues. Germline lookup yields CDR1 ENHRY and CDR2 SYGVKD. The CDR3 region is CAISDERRGAYEQYV. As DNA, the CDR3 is TGTGCCATCAGTGACGAACGGAGGGGCGCCTACGAGCAGTACGTC.

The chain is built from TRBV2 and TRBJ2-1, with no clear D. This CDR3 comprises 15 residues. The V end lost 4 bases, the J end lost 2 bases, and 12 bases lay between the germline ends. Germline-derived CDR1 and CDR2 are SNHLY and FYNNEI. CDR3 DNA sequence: TGTGCCAGCAGTGGGAACTTCCCTACCTACAATGAGCAGTTCTTC. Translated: CASSGNFPTYNEQFF.

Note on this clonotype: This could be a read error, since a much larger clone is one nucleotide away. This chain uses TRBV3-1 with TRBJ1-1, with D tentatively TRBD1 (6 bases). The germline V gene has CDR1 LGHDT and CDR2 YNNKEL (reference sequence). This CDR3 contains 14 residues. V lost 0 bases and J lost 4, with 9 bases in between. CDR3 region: CASSQEGAGTEAFF. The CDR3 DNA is TGTGCCAGCAGCCAAGAGGGGGCGGGCACTGAAGCTTTCTTT.

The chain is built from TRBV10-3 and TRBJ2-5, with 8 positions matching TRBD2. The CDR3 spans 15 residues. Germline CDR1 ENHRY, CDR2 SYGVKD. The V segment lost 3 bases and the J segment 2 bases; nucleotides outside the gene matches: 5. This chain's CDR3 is CAISETSGPQETQYF. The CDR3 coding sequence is TGTGCCATCAGTGAAACTAGCGGTCCACAAGAGACCCAGTACTTC.

The CDR3 nucleotides read TGTGCCTGGTGTCGCAAACTACAGGCAAACTATGGCTACACCTTC. It specifies CAWCRKLQANYGYTF. V is TRBV30 and J is TRBJ1-2, with D perhaps matching TRBD1 (5 bases). The germline CDR1 and CDR2 sequences are GTSNPN and SVGIG (reference sequence). Trimming took off 5 bases at V and 2 bases at J, with 18 bases between the two ends. The CDR3 sequence is 15 residues long.

CDR3 DNA sequence: TGTGCCAGCAGGTTAGGACTACCAGCCCCCTCCGAGCAGTACTTC. Translating it yields CASRLGLPAPSEQYF. J is TRBJ2-7 and V is TRBV5-6, with D tentatively TRBD2 (6 bases). CDR1 SGHDT and CDR2 YYEEEE come from the germline V gene. This CDR3 region has 15 residues. V was shortened by 5 bases and J by 6 bases, with 21 bases between the two germline ends.

The CDR3 DNA reads TGTGCTAGTGGTTTGGTGACGACAGGGGTGGCTCAGCCCCAGCATTTT. Translation gives CASGLVTTGVAQPQHF. The chain carries TRBV12-5 and TRBJ1-5, with 8 bases lining up with TRBD1. V lost 0 bases and J lost 6; bases outside the gene matches: 7. Germline values: CDR1 LGHNT, CDR2 FRNRAP. The CDR3 is made up of 16 amino acids.

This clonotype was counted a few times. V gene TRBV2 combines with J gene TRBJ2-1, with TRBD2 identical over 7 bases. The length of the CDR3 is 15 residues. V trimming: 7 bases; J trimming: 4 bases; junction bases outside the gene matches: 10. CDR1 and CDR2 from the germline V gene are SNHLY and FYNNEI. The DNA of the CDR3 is TGTGCCAGCACTATTTCTCCAGCGGGGTACAATGAGCAGTTCTTC. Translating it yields CASTISPAGYNEQFF.

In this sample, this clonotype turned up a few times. The chain's CDR3 is CASSEQDPGINEQFF. DNA for the CDR3: TGCGCCAGCAGTGAACAGGACCCGGGGATCAATGAGCAGTTCTTC. The genes are TRBV10-2 and TRBJ2-1, with D perhaps given as TRBD1 or TRBD2 (5 bases each). The V end was cut by 3 bases, the J end by 6 bases, with 15 bases between. CDR1 is WSHSY and CDR2 is SAAADI in the germline V gene. This CDR3 region has 15 residues.

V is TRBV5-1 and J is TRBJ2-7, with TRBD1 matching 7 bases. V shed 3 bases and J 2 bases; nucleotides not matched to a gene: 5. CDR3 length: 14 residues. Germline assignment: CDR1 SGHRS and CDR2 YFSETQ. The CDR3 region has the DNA TGCGCCAGCAGCTCCGGGACAGTTCCCTACGAGCAGTACTTC. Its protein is CASSSGTVPYEQYF.

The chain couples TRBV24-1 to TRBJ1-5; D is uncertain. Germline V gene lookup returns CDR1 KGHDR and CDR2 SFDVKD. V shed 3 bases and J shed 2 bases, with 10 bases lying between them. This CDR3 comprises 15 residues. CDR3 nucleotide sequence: TGTGCCACCAGTGATCGAGACGGGGGCAATCAGCCCCAGCATTTT. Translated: CATSDRDGGNQPQHF.

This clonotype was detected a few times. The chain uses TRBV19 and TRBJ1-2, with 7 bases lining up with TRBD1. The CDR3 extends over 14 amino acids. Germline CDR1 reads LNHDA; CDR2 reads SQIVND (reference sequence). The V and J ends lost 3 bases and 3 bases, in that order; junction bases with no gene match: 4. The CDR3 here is CASSMLDRDYGYTF. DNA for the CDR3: TGTGCCAGTAGTATGCTCGACAGGGACTATGGCTACACCTTC. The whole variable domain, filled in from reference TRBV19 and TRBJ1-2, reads DGGITQSPKYLFRKEGQNVTLSCEQNLNHDAMYWYRQDPGQGLRLIYYSQIVNDFQKGDIAEGYSVSREKKESFPLTVTSAQKNPTAFYLCASSMLDRDYGYTFGSGTRLTVV.